This T cell receptor (beta chain) was obtained from a study of blood T cell repertoires in COVID-19. Sequenced by immunoSEQ multiplex PCR; TCRdb stores in-frame clones only, minus some. The sample lists 70,000 or so clones; about 80% were seen once. The V gene lost 6 bases and the J gene lost 4 bases, with 13 bases spanning the gap. CDR3 length equals 13 residues. Germline V gives CDR1 MNHNY, CDR2 SVGAGI (reference sequence). The sequencing sample was made of peripheral blood. The clonotype comes from a human donor in a cohort sampled during active COVID-19. The chain uses TRBV6-6 and TRBJ2-7; possible D gene TRBD1, 5 bases. The CDR3 here is CASRGPGDYEQYF. The CDR3 DNA reads as TGTGCCAGCAGGGGGCCAGGAGATTACGAGCAGTACTTC.